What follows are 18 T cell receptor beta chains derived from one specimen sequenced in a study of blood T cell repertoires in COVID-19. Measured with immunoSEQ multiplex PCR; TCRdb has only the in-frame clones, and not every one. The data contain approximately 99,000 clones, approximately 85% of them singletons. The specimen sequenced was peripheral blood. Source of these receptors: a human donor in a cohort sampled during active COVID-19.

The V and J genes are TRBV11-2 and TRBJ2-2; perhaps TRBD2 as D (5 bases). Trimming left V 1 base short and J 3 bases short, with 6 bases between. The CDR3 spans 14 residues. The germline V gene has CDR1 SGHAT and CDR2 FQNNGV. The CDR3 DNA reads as TGTGCCAGCAGCTTAGGAGGGTACACCGGGGAGCTGTTTTTT. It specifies CASSLGGYTGELFF.

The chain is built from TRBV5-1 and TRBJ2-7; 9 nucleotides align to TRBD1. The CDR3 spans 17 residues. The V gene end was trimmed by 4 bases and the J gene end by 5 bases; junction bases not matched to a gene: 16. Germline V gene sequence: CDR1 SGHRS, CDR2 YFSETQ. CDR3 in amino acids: CASSLLPPGQGTHEQYF. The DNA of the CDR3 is TGCGCCAGCAGCCTGCTTCCTCCGGGACAGGGAACCCACGAGCAGTACTTC.

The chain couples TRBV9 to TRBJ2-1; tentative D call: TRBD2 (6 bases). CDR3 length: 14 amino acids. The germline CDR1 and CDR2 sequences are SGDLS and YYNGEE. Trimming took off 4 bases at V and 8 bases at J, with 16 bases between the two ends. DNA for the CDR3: TGTGCCAGCAGCCCATCCGGGACTCCAGATGAGCAGTTCTTC. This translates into CASSPSGTPDEQFF.

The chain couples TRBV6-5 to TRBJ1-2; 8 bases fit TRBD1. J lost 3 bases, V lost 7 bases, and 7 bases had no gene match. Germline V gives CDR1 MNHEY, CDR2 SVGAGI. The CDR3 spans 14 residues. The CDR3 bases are TGTGCCAGCACCGGAGGGACAGGCTACTATGGCTACACCTTC. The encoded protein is CASTGGTGYYGYTF.

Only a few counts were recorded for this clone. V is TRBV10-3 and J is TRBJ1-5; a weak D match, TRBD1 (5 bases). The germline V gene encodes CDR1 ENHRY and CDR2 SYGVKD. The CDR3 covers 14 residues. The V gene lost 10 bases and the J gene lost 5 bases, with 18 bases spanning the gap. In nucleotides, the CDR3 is TGTGCCACCTGGGGCAGCCTGCCGGATCAGCCCCAGCATTTT. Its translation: CATWGSLPDQPQHF.

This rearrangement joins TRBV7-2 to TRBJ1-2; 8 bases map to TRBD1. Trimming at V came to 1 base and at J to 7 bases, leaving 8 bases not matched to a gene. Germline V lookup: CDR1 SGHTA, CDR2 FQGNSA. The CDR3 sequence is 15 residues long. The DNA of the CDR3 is TGTGCCAGCAGCTTAGTGGGCAGGGGGCAAGGTGGCTACACCTTC. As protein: CASSLVGRGQGGYTF.

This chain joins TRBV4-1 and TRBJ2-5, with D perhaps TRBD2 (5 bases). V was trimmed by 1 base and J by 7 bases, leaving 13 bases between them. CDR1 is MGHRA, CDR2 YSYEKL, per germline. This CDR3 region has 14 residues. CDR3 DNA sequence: TGCGCCAGCAGCCAAGGAGCGGCTGGTGCGACCCAGTACTTC. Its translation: CASSQGAAGATQYF.

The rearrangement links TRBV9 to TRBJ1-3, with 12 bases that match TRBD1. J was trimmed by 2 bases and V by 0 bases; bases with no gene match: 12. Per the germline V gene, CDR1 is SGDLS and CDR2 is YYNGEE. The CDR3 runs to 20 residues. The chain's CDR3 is CASSVGEGGTGGLTGNTIYF. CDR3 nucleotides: TGTGCCAGCAGCGTAGGGGAGGGAGGGACAGGGGGCCTGACTGGAAACACCATATATTTT.

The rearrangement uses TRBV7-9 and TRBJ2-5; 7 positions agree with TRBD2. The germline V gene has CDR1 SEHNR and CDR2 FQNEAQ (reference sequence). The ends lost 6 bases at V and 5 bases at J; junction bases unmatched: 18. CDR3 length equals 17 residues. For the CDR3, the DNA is TGTGCCAGCAGTTCGGAACTGGGACTCCAGGGAGGGGAGACCCAGTACTTC. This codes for CASSSELGLQGGETQYF.

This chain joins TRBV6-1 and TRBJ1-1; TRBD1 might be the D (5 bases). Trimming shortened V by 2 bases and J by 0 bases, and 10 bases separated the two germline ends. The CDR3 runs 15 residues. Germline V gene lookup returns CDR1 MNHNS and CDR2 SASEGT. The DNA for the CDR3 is TGTGCCAGCAGTGAAAGTAACAGGATGAACACTGAAGCTTTCTTT. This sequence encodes CASSESNRMNTEAFF.

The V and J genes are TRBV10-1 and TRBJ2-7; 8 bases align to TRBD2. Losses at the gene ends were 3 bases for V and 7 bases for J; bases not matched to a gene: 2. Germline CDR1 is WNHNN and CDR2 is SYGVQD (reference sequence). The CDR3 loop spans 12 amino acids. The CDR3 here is CASSDGGREQYF. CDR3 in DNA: TGCGCCAGCAGTGACGGCGGGAGGGAGCAGTACTTC.

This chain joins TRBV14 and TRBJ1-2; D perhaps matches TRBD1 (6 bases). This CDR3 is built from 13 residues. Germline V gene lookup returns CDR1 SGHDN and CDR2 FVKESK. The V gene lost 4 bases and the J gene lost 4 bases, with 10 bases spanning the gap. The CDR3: CASSPTGVYGYTF. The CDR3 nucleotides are TGTGCCAGCAGCCCGACAGGCGTCTATGGCTACACCTTC.

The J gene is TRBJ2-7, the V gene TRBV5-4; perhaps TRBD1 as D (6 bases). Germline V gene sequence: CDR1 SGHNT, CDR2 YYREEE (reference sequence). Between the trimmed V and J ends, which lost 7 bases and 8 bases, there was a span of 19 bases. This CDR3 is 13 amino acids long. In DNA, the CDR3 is TGTGCCAGCGCTCTGGACCCTGGGGGCAAGCAGTACTTC. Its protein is CASALDPGGKQYF.

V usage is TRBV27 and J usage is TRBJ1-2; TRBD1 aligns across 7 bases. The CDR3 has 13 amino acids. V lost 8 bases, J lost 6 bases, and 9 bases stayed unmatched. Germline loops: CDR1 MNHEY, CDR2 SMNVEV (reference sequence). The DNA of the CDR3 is TGTGCCAGCGAGGGGGCCCTCGCGAATGGCTACACCTTC. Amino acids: CASEGALANGYTF.

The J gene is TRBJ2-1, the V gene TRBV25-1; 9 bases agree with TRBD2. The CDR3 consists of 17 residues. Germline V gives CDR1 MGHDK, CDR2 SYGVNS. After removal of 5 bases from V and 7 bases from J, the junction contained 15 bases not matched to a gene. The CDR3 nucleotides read TGTGCCAGCAGTACCTTGGCGGCGGGAGGGGTAGGAAATGAGCAGTTCTTC. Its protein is CASSTLAAGGVGNEQFF.

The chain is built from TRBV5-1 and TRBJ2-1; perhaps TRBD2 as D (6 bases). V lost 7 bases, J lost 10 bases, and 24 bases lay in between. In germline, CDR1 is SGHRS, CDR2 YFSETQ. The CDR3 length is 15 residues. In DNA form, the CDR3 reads TGCGCCAGCTTCGGTCGCGGGACTGACTGGGAGGAGCAGTTCTTC. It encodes CASFGRGTDWEEQFF.

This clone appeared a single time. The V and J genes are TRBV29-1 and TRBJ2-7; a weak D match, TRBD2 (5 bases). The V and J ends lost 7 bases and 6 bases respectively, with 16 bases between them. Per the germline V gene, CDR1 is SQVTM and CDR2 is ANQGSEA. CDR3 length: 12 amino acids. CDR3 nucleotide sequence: TGCAGCGCACCGGGATCTTCAGGCGAGCAGTACTTC. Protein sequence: CSAPGSSGEQYF.

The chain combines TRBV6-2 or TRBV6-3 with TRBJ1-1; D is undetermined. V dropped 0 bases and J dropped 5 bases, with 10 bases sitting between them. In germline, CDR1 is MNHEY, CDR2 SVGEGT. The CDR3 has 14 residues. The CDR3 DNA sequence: TGTGCCAGCAGTTACTCGGGGAGGGAGACTGAAGCTTTCTTT. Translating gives CASSYSGRETEAFF.